This TCR beta chain was documented in a study of molecular identifiers for immune sequencing clone quantification. Notes on this clonotype: This could be a read error, since a much larger clone is one nucleotide away.

MiXCR, applied by TCRdb to the PCR reads, yields one record per CDR3 protein. The data show about 510,000 distinct CDR3 sequences, around 23% seen once. The CDR3 has 13 amino acids. Germline V CDR1 and CDR2: GTSNPN, SVGIG (reference sequence). The TCR comes from a human donor in good health. Some libraries in this study had Jurkat cell RNA spiked in. Sequenced input: naive CD8+ T cells from blood, with Jurkat cell RNA spiked in. Subset specified: FACS-sorted CD8+CD4-CCR7+CD45RA+ naive T cells. The chain employs TRBV30 and TRBJ1-2; 8 bases fit TRBD1. CDR3: CARSPGGGYGYTF. CDR3 coding DNA: TGTGCCAGGAGTCCAGGGGGCGGCTATGGCTACACCTTC.